This T cell receptor (beta chain) was captured by sequencing in a study of blood T cell repertoires in COVID-19. Overall study context: Material from acute and convalescent COVID-19 was sourced from the United States, Italy and Spain.

The protocol was immunoSEQ multiplex PCR, while the TCRdb copy is restricted to in-frame clones and leaves out a portion. The sample carries roughly 250,000 clones, around 87% recorded once. CDR1 and CDR2 from the germline V gene are LGHDT and YNNKEL (reference sequence). This CDR3 region has 15 residues. V lost 1 base to trimming and J lost 0 bases, with 10 bases between them. The chain uses TRBV3-1 (or the pseudogene TRBV3-2) and TRBJ2-7; a possible D gene is TRBD1 (6 bases). The source of this sequence is a woman between 45 and 60 years old with acute or convalescent COVID-19. The sequenced sample was peripheral blood. The CDR3 DNA reads TGTGCCAGCAGCCAAGGACAGGCGATCTCCTACGAGCAGTACTTC. The encoded protein is CASSQGQAISYEQYF.